Shown below are 14 T cell receptor beta chains from a single sample sequenced in a study of shared clonotypes between healthy human individuals. Assay used: immunoSEQ multiplex PCR; TCRdb lists only in-frame clones, some missing. The table shows some 1,100,000 clones, with about 80% occurring only once. Sequencing was performed on memory CD4+ T cells from PBMCs. As for subset: CD45RA-negative fraction. The receptors were gathered from a man aged 18 to 35 in good health. Some clones in this sample may be carry-over from other donors' samples.

This clone was counted a single time. V gene TRBV7-9 combines with J gene TRBJ2-3, with 7 bases lining up with TRBD2. The CDR3 has 16 amino acids. The germline gives CDR1 SEHNR, CDR2 FQNEAQ (reference sequence). The junction had 12 bases not matched to a gene; V was cut back by 5 bases and J by 4 bases. The CDR3 region is CASSPRLAGVADTQYF. CDR3 bases: TGTGCCAGCAGCCCACGATTAGCGGGCGTTGCAGATACGCAGTATTTT.

The chain joins TRBV5-4 to TRBJ1-4, with no clear D. Germline CDR1 and CDR2: SGHNT and YYREEE (reference sequence). The V end was cut by 4 bases, the J end by 0 bases, with 13 bases between. This CDR3 has 16 amino acids. The CDR3 nucleotides read TGTGCCAGCAGCACCTGGGGTGTCGCAACTAATGAAAAACTGTTTTTT. As protein: CASSTWGVATNEKLFF.

The chain couples TRBV20-1 to TRBJ1-1; maybe TRBD1 (6 bases). CDR3 length equals 11 residues. Trimming pared 1 base from V and 10 bases from J, leaving 10 bases between. Germline V lookup: CDR1 DFQATT, CDR2 SNEGSKA (reference sequence). CDR3: CSARVRDIAFF. CDR3 coding DNA: TGCAGTGCTAGAGTCCGGGACATAGCTTTCTTT.

The V gene is TRBV11-2, the J gene TRBJ2-7, with D unresolved. From germline, CDR1 is SGHAT and CDR2 FQNNGV. V was pared by 1 base and J by 1 base, with 11 bases between. This CDR3 region has 15 residues. The CDR3 here is CASSLGTGFSYEQYF. The CDR3 DNA reads as TGTGCCAGCAGCTTAGGAACCGGCTTTTCCTACGAGCAGTACTTC.

The sample holds one count of this clone. The CDR3 bases are TGTGCCAGCAGCTTCTCAAGCGGGATACTTGATGAGCAGTTCTTC. The encoded protein is CASSFSSGILDEQFF. V is TRBV7-9 and J is TRBJ2-1, with 7 bases identical to TRBD2. Losses at the gene ends were 3 bases for V and 8 bases for J; bases not matched to a gene: 10. Looked up from germline, CDR1 is SEHNR and CDR2 is FQNEAQ (reference sequence). This CDR3 region has 15 residues.

Regarding this clone: Other DNA variants within this sample encode the same CDR3. The chain carries TRBV5-1 and TRBJ2-5, with unresolved D. Trimming cost V 1 base and J 5 bases, with 3 bases left between them. Germline loops: CDR1 SGHRS, CDR2 YFSETQ. This CDR3 is 11 amino acids long. Here the CDR3 reads CASSLTETQYF. Written as DNA, the CDR3 is TGCGCCAGCAGCTTGACGGAGACCCAGTACTTC. The full variable domain, completed using reference TRBV5-1 and TRBJ2-5, is KAGVTQTPRYLIKTRGQQVTLSCSPISGHRSVSWYQQTPGQGLQFLFEYFSETQRNKGNFPGRFSGRQFSNSRSEMNVSTLELGDSALYLCASSLTETQYFGPGTRLLVL.

With respect to this clone: Distinct nucleotide sequences in the sample also encode this CDR3. The chain carries TRBV7-2 and TRBJ1-2; tentative D call: TRBD1 (5 bases). Germline V gives CDR1 SGHTA, CDR2 FQGNSA. The CDR3 loop spans 13 amino acids. Deletions cut 5 bases from V and 4 bases from J, with 11 bases between. The CDR3 region is CASSQQGGYGYTF. The CDR3 DNA follows: TGTGCCAGCAGCCAGCAGGGCGGCTATGGCTACACCTTC.

This clone appeared a single time. One end of the junction does not line up with germline, which may come from a read error. The V call is TRBV9, the J call TRBJ2-3; 10 nucleotides line up with TRBD2. The germline CDR1 and CDR2 sequences are SGDLS and YYNGEE. The length of the CDR3 is 18 residues. CDR3 residues: CANSVESGRAFGTDTQYF. As DNA, the CDR3 is TGTGCCAACAGCGTAGAGAGCGGGAGGGCCTTCGGCACAGATACGCAGTATTTT.

As to this clone: Distinct nucleotide sequences in the sample also encode this CDR3. This rearrangement joins TRBV14 to TRBJ2-1; D perhaps matches TRBD1 (6 bases). The CDR3 runs to 15 residues. Trimming took 1 base from V and 1 from J, leaving 8 bases between them. The germline V gene has CDR1 SGHDN and CDR2 FVKESK. CDR3 loop: CASSQVGGSYNEQFF. Here the CDR3 DNA reads TGTGCCAGCAGCCAAGTAGGGGGTTCCTACAATGAGCAGTTCTTC.

This chain links TRBV29-1 with TRBJ2-7; 8 nucleotides align to TRBD2. The CDR3 contains 15 residues. Trimming took 6 bases from V and 2 from J; bases not matched to a gene: 12. The V gene's germline CDR1 is SQVTM and CDR2 ANQGSEA. The CDR3 here is CSVAGAGGLAYEQYF. DNA for the CDR3: TGCAGCGTGGCTGGGGCGGGGGGCCTTGCCTACGAGCAGTACTTC.

V usage is TRBV28 and J usage is TRBJ2-7; tentatively, D is TRBD1 (7 bases). V was clipped by 5 bases and J by 6 bases, with 20 bases between them. The CDR3 totals 15 residues. CDR1 and CDR2 from the germline V gene are MDHEN and SYDVKM. The CDR3 reads CASSPRGAFPVEQYF. The CDR3 DNA follows: TGTGCCAGCAGTCCCAGGGGGGCCTTCCCAGTCGAGCAGTACTTC.

The chain uses TRBV30 and TRBJ1-2; no firm D call. Per the germline V gene, CDR1 is GTSNPN and CDR2 is SVGIG (reference sequence). V was trimmed by 0 bases and J by 6 bases, leaving 14 bases between them. This CDR3 has 14 amino acids. The CDR3 is CAWSVTGLRDGYTF. For the CDR3, the DNA is TGTGCCTGGAGTGTGACGGGCCTCCGGGATGGCTACACCTTC.

The V and J genes are TRBV27 and TRBJ2-5; 8 bases map to TRBD1. The germline gives CDR1 MNHEY, CDR2 SMNVEV (reference sequence). V lost 5 bases to trimming and J lost 4 bases; unmatched junction nucleotides: 6. The CDR3 length is 14 residues. CDR3 sequence reads: CASSHGQGGETQYF. Here the CDR3 DNA reads TGTGCCAGCAGTCACGGACAGGGAGGAGAGACCCAGTACTTC.

This clone was seen more than once but under ten times. The J gene is TRBJ1-2, the V gene TRBV30; 11 nucleotides line up with TRBD1. The CDR3 extends over 14 amino acids. Germline-derived CDR1 and CDR2 are GTSNPN and SVGIG (reference sequence). The V segment lost 1 base and the J segment 4 bases; nucleotides outside the gene matches: 2. The CDR3 bases are TGTGCCTGGAGTGGGGACAGGGGGGCCTATGGCTACACCTTC. Residues: CAWSGDRGAYGYTF.